These T cell receptor beta chains were read from a single sample in a study of Ad26.COV2.S vaccination and SARS-CoV-2 variants. Clones were sequenced by immunoSEQ multiplex PCR, and TCRdb holds only the in-frame ones, with some missing. This sample has about 460,000 clones, with about 88% found just once. Source: peripheral blood, taken in a trial of Ad26.COV2.S vaccine versus placebo. The receptors originated from a person between 18 and 65 years old who received the Ad26.COV2.S COVID-19 vaccine or a placebo. Each CDR3 is given with its conserved first and last residue.

J gene: TRBJ2-1; V gene: TRBV27; CDR3 protein: CASSFGLSSYNEQFF
J gene: TRBJ1-2; V gene: TRBV25-1; CDR3 protein: CASRGTGANYGYTF
J gene: TRBJ2-1; V gene: TRBV28; CDR3 protein: CASSFSGLAGVRGTSNEQFF
J gene: TRBJ1-2; V gene: TRBV28; CDR3 protein: CASSLSVGVGGYTF
J gene: TRBJ2-2; V gene: TRBV11-2; CDR3 protein: CASSHISNTGELFF
J gene: TRBJ2-2; V gene: TRBV4-1; CDR3 protein: CASSQSTRDRVGNTGELFF
J gene: TRBJ1-5; V gene: TRBV5-1; CDR3 protein: CASSPQGNQPQHF
J gene: TRBJ1-5; V gene: TRBV28; CDR3 protein: CASRFRVNQPQHF
J gene: TRBJ2-1; V gene: TRBV21-1; CDR3 protein: CASSKGEGSDEQFF
J gene: TRBJ2-3; V gene: TRBV27; CDR3 protein: CASSLSYLAGLPDTQYF
J gene: TRBJ2-1; V gene: TRBV7-3; CDR3 protein: CASSLYPDYSSYNEQFF
J gene: TRBJ2-7; V gene: TRBV5-1; CDR3 protein: CASSLDGGSYEQYF
J gene: TRBJ1-6; V gene: TRBV14; CDR3 protein: CASSPVGQGWSPLHF
J gene: TRBJ2-7; V gene: TRBV18; CDR3 protein: CASSPRVTGTGNYEQYF
J gene: TRBJ1-2; V gene: TRBV7-9; CDR3 protein: CASSPTGTPNYGYTF
J gene: TRBJ2-7; V gene: TRBV7-2; CDR3 protein: CASSPPGTGTYEQYF
J gene: TRBJ2-7; V gene: TRBV2; CDR3 protein: CASTGGGVPYEQYF
J gene: TRBJ2-7; V gene: TRBV2; CDR3 protein: CASSVSEGPYEQYF
J gene: TRBJ2-2; V gene: TRBV24-1; CDR3 protein: CATSATNTGELFF
J gene: TRBJ1-5; V gene: TRBV7-8; CDR3 protein: CASSLAGKRNQPQHF
J gene: TRBJ1-1; V gene: TRBV6-5; CDR3 protein: CASSRGSANTEAFF
J gene: TRBJ2-7; V gene: TRBV5-4; CDR3 protein: CASSTTQGREQYF
J gene: TRBJ1-5; V gene: TRBV3-1/TRBV3-2; CDR3 protein: CASSQGTGISNQPQHF
J gene: TRBJ1-4; V gene: TRBV18; CDR3 protein: CASSKGPTNEKLFF
J gene: TRBJ2-7; V gene: TRBV5-1; CDR3 protein: CASSLDGSYEQYF
J gene: TRBJ1-1; V gene: TRBV28; CDR3 protein: CASTQDRAQAFF
J gene: TRBJ2-5; V gene: TRBV29-1; CDR3 protein: CSVEDFDRGGETQYF
J gene: TRBJ2-1; V gene: TRBV3-1/TRBV3-2; CDR3 protein: CASSQDFGGYEQFF
J gene: TRBJ2-7; V gene: TRBV29-1; CDR3 protein: CSVEVGNLGHYEQYF
J gene: TRBJ1-1; V gene: TRBV28; CDR3 protein: CASSHRGVEAFF
J gene: TRBJ2-1; V gene: TRBV5-1; CDR3 protein: CASSLLLGTSRFF
J gene: TRBJ2-1; V gene: TRBV7-9; CDR3 protein: CASSLQGPIGQFF
J gene: TRBJ1-2; V gene: TRBV27; CDR3 protein: CASSLMPDNYGYTF
J gene: TRBJ1-3; V gene: TRBV6-1; CDR3 protein: CASSEALGSGNTIYF
J gene: TRBJ1-5; V gene: TRBV3-1/TRBV3-2; CDR3 protein: CASSQTDRVGNQPQHF
J gene: TRBJ1-5; V gene: TRBV9; CDR3 protein: CASSVGSGTQPQHF
J gene: TRBJ2-1; V gene: TRBV29-1; CDR3 protein: CSVGTSGGPYDEYNEQFF
J gene: TRBJ1-5; V gene: TRBV28; CDR3 protein: CASSSTGIKRGNQPQHF
J gene: TRBJ2-1; V gene: TRBV6-2/TRBV6-3; CDR3 protein: CASSYGQNEQFF
J gene: TRBJ2-1; V gene: TRBV21-1; CDR3 protein: CASRKKSGINYNEQFF
J gene: TRBJ1-1; V gene: TRBV29-1; CDR3 protein: CSGRIGTWDTEAFF
J gene: TRBJ1-3; V gene: TRBV19; CDR3 protein: CASSPLISGNTIYF
J gene: TRBJ2-7; V gene: TRBV6-2/TRBV6-3; CDR3 protein: CASSQGGSSEQYF
J gene: TRBJ2-3; V gene: TRBV5-1; CDR3 protein: CASSLRSLAGTDTQYF
J gene: TRBJ1-2; V gene: TRBV29-1; CDR3 protein: CSVVDRDYGYTF
J gene: TRBJ2-5; V gene: TRBV4-1; CDR3 protein: CASSQGRARETQYF
J gene: TRBJ1-2; V gene: TRBV14; CDR3 protein: CASSREYRGWANYGYTF
J gene: TRBJ2-2; V gene: TRBV29-1; CDR3 protein: CSVQVSSNTGELFF
J gene: TRBJ2-2; V gene: TRBV10-3; CDR3 protein: CAISESGQINTGELFF
J gene: TRBJ1-1; V gene: TRBV2; CDR3 protein: CASRYRAMNTEAFF
J gene: TRBJ1-1; V gene: TRBV6-5; CDR3 protein: CASSYFPRVHTEAFF
J gene: TRBJ2-3; V gene: TRBV13; CDR3 protein: CASSPRGHPTDTQYF
J gene: TRBJ1-2; V gene: TRBV6-5; CDR3 protein: CASRTGFNYGYTF
J gene: TRBJ1-2; V gene: TRBV5-1; CDR3 protein: CASSLTGQGQDYGYTF
J gene: TRBJ1-1; V gene: TRBV11-1; CDR3 protein: CASSLNAPNTEAFF
J gene: TRBJ2-2; V gene: TRBV7-2; CDR3 protein: CASSLARNTGELFF
J gene: TRBJ1-2; V gene: TRBV7-9; CDR3 protein: CASSPGAAGYGYTF